A selection of T cell receptor beta chains follows, all from one sample in a study of spatial heterogeneity in lung cancer. One entry per CDR3 protein, called by TCRdb with MiXCR from the 5' RACE reads. The profile shows 4,400 or so distinct CDR3 sequences, 12% of them singletons. Sequenced here: lung tumor tissue, sampled at surgery. These TCRs come from a male donor with early-stage non-small cell lung cancer. Each CDR3 is given with its conserved first and last residue. A D gene is named only where the DNA matches it firmly. Not all rows give a size; the values are once, few, many and, for expanded clones, a class.

clone size	V gene	J gene	D gene	CDR3 protein	CDR3 DNA
medium-sized	TRBV6-2/TRBV6-3	TRBJ1-6	-	CASSFPASPLHF	TGTGCCAGCAGCTTCCCCGCTTCACCCCTCCACTTT
many	TRBV20-1	TRBJ2-4	-	CSASNRALGKNIQYF	TGCAGTGCCTCAAACAGGGCCCTGGGCAAAAACATTCAGTACTTC
many	TRBV7-3	TRBJ2-1	-	CASSLSPTGEQFF	TGTGCCAGCAGCTTAAGTCCCACGGGTGAGCAGTTCTTC
medium-sized	TRBV10-3	TRBJ2-2	-	CAISPTTPGRGNTGELFF	TGTGCCATCAGTCCTACTACCCCGGGACGGGGAAACACCGGGGAGCTGTTTTTT
medium-sized	TRBV7-8	TRBJ2-6	TRBD1	CASSLTMAGGSGANVLTF	TGTGCCAGCAGCTTAACGATGGCAGGGGGATCTGGGGCCAACGTCCTGACTTTC
medium-sized	TRBV30	TRBJ1-1	TRBD1	CAWNLGQDMNTEAFF	TGTGCCTGGAACCTGGGACAGGATATGAACACTGAAGCTTTCTTT
-	TRBV9	TRBJ2-5	TRBD2	CASSPRSSGDQETQYF	TGTGCCAGCAGCCCTCGTAGTAGCGGGGACCAAGAGACCCAGTACTTC
-	TRBV6-5	TRBJ2-1	-	CASSPTSQSGKQFF	TGTGCCAGCAGTCCAACCTCACAGTCAGGGAAGCAGTTCTTC
few	TRBV20-1	TRBJ2-7	-	CASEGENYYEQYF	TGCGCAAGCGAGGGGGAGAATTACTACGAGCAGTACTTC
many	TRBV6-6	TRBJ2-7	TRBD2	CASKISGASYEQYF	TGTGCCAGCAAAATTAGCGGGGCCTCCTACGAGCAGTACTTC
medium-sized	TRBV7-2	TRBJ2-6	-	CASSLVLEGSSGANVLTF	TGTGCCAGCAGCTTAGTTTTGGAGGGAAGCTCTGGGGCCAACGTCCTGACTTTC
-	TRBV3-1	TRBJ2-6	-	CASSQGISSSGANVLTF	TGTGCCAGCAGCCAAGGGATCTCCTCCTCTGGGGCCAACGTCCTGACTTTC
-	TRBV28	TRBJ2-7	-	CASSRGTYEQYF	TGTGCCAGCAGCAGGGGAACCTACGAGCAGTACTTC
medium-sized	TRBV7-3	TRBJ2-3	-	CASSSDSPDTQYF	TGTGCCAGCAGCTCGGACAGCCCAGATACGCAGTATTTT
medium-sized	TRBV4-3	TRBJ1-5	-	CASSQAPSNQPQHF	TGCGCCAGCAGCCAAGCACCTAGCAATCAGCCCCAGCATTTT
medium-sized	TRBV5-1	TRBJ2-2	TRBD1	CASSPRTGGDGELFF	TGCGCCAGCAGCCCCCGGACAGGGGGCGACGGGGAGCTGTTTTTT
medium-sized	TRBV9	TRBJ2-1	TRBD2	CASSPRLAGAYNEQFF	TGTGCCAGCAGCCCCCGACTAGCGGGAGCCTACAATGAGCAGTTCTTC
medium-sized	TRBV9	TRBJ1-1	-	CASSVGDTEAFF	TGTGCCAGCAGCGTAGGAGACACTGAAGCTTTCTTT
many	TRBV10-3	TRBJ2-2	-	CAISQNSNTGELFF	TGTGCCATCAGTCAGAATTCGAACACCGGGGAGCTGTTTTTT
many	TRBV20-1	TRBJ2-7	-	CSASTPTNSYEQYF	TGCAGTGCAAGTACCCCCACGAACTCCTACGAGCAGTACTTC
many	TRBV12-3/TRBV12-4	TRBJ2-3	-	CASSFGGADTQYF	TGTGCCAGCAGTTTCGGGGGCGCAGATACGCAGTATTTT
medium-sized	TRBV9	TRBJ1-4	TRBD1	CASSRRTGTNEKLFF	TGTGCCAGCAGCCGCCGGACAGGGACTAATGAAAAACTGTTTTTT
many	TRBV19	TRBJ2-1	-	CASSSGRLYNEQFF	TGTGCCAGTAGTAGCGGACGGTTGTACAATGAGCAGTTCTTC
medium-sized	TRBV7-2	TRBJ1-2	-	CASSLDTGRGYTF	TGTGCCAGCAGCTTAGATACGGGTCGGGGCTACACCTTC
many	TRBV20-1	TRBJ2-3	-	CSARYWDSDTQYF	TGCAGTGCTAGATACTGGGACTCGGATACGCAGTATTTT
medium-sized	TRBV29-1	TRBJ2-1	TRBD2	CSVALAAYNEQFF	TGCAGCGTTGCACTAGCGGCCTACAATGAGCAGTTCTTC
medium-sized	TRBV4-3	TRBJ1-1	-	CASSLGGLAEAFF	TGCGCCAGCAGCCTAGGGGGGCTCGCTGAAGCTTTCTTT
medium-sized	TRBV6-2/TRBV6-3	TRBJ2-3	-	CASSYSISADTQYF	TGTGCCAGCAGTTACTCGATTTCGGCAGATACGCAGTATTTT
-	TRBV28	TRBJ2-5	-	CASSLPLGATKETQYF	TGTGCCAGCAGTTTACCCTTAGGAGCGACAAAAGAGACCCAGTACTTC
-	TRBV2	TRBJ2-4	-	CASSALKQNIQYF	TGTGCCAGCAGTGCTCTCAAGCAAAACATTCAGTACTTC
many	TRBV7-2	TRBJ2-7	TRBD2	CASSPSGRASEQYF	TGTGCCAGCAGCCCTAGCGGGAGGGCTAGCGAGCAGTACTTC
many	TRBV7-8	TRBJ2-3	-	CASSLPSWEDTQYF	TGTGCCAGCAGCTTACCTAGCTGGGAAGATACGCAGTATTTT
many	TRBV12-3/TRBV12-4	TRBJ2-6	-	CASSLMAASGANVLTF	TGTGCCAGCAGTTTAATGGCGGCCTCTGGGGCCAACGTCCTGACTTTC
many	TRBV7-9	TRBJ1-2	-	CASFDPGTYRYGYTF	TGTGCCAGCTTCGACCCGGGGACATACCGCTATGGCTACACCTTC
-	TRBV5-1	TRBJ2-3	-	CASRDINTDTQYF	TGCGCCTCCCGGGACATCAACACAGATACGCAGTATTTT
many	TRBV7-8	TRBJ2-5	-	CASLWRGGKETQYF	TGTGCCAGCCTCTGGCGAGGGGGAAAAGAGACCCAGTACTTC
-	TRBV4-1	TRBJ2-3	TRBD2	CASSQGLGSSGRGDTQYF	TGCGCCAGCAGCCAAGGCCTCGGTTCGAGCGGGAGAGGAGATACGCAGTATTTT
many	TRBV6-6	TRBJ2-7	-	CASSYSETTYEQYF	TGTGCCAGCAGTTACTCCGAGACAACCTACGAGCAGTACTTC
medium-sized	TRBV18	TRBJ2-7	TRBD2	CASSLRVAGVYEQYF	TGTGCCAGCTCACTTAGGGTAGCGGGAGTCTACGAGCAGTACTTC
many	TRBV30	TRBJ2-3	TRBD1	CAWMRGTGVSDTQYF	TGTGCCTGGATGCGGGGGACAGGGGTGTCAGATACGCAGTATTTT
medium-sized	TRBV7-3	TRBJ2-2	-	CASSLVGGLRTGELFF	TGTGCCAGCAGCTTAGTTGGGGGCTTGAGGACCGGGGAGCTGTTTTTT
many	TRBV28	TRBJ2-3	TRBD2	CASSLTGLAGGGTQYF	TGTGCCAGCAGTTTAACGGGACTAGCGGGAGGAGGTACGCAGTATTTT
many	TRBV10-3	TRBJ2-1	TRBD2	CAISGANSGSGNEQFF	TGTGCCATCAGTGGGGCGAATAGCGGGAGTGGGAATGAGCAGTTCTTC
medium-sized	TRBV28	TRBJ2-3	TRBD1	CASSQPGQGTTDTQYF	TGTGCCAGCAGTCAGCCGGGACAGGGGACGACAGATACGCAGTATTTT
many	TRBV28	TRBJ2-3	-	CASSLWYSDTDTQYF	TGTGCCAGCAGTTTATGGTATAGCGACACAGATACGCAGTATTTT
-	TRBV6-6	TRBJ2-7	-	CASKLEGKQYF	TGTGCCAGCAAACTGGAGGGCAAGCAGTACTTC
many	TRBV2	TRBJ2-7	-	CASSAEATGITYEQYF	TGTGCCAGCAGTGCAGAGGCCACAGGGATAACCTACGAGCAGTACTTC
many	TRBV24-1	TRBJ2-2	-	CATSEGGELFF	TGTGCCACCAGTGAAGGCGGGGAGCTGTTTTTT
many	TRBV7-8	TRBJ2-5	-	CASSPGETQYF	TGTGCCAGCAGCCCAGGGGAGACCCAGTACTTC